A single sample is the source of the 3 T cell receptor beta chains below, sequenced in a study of T-cell reconstitution after alpha-beta-depleted transplantation in children. Molecular barcoding with unique molecular identifiers was used for the TCRbeta library. TCRdb reprocessed the PCR reads via MiXCR and lists one record per CDR3 protein. The table shows about 400,000 distinct CDR3 sequences, with less than 15% occurring only once. The source was PBMCs, collected from the stem cell graft. These TCRs come from a human donor who donated a stem cell graft to a child with Fanconi anemia.

Only a few counts were recorded for this clonotype. This rearrangement joins TRBV6-5 to TRBJ1-2, with 9 bases that match TRBD1. The V and J ends lost 4 bases and 5 bases, in that order; junction bases with no gene match: 11. Germline V gives CDR1 MNHEY, CDR2 SVGAGI. The CDR3 has 16 residues. The CDR3 sequence: CASSSPSTGGGYGYTF. The CDR3 region has the DNA TGTGCCAGCAGTTCCCCTTCTACAGGGGGCGGGTATGGCTACACCTTC.

This clonotype appeared many times. V gene TRBV18 combines with J gene TRBJ2-7; D is unresolved. V was cut by 3 bases and J by 5 bases, with 14 bases left in between. Looked up from germline, CDR1 is KGHSH and CDR2 is LQKENI. This CDR3 is 14 amino acids long. The CDR3 region is CASSPYGRIDEQYF. The DNA of the CDR3 is TGTGCCAGCTCACCCTACGGAAGAATAGACGAGCAGTACTTC. The full variable domain, completed using reference TRBV18 and TRBJ2-7, is NAGVMQNPRHLVRRRGQEARLRCSPMKGHSHVYWYRQLPEEGLKFMVYLQKENIIDESGMPKERFSAEFPKEGPSILRIQQVVRGDSAAYFCASSPYGRIDEQYFGPGTRLTVT.

This sequence joins TRBV5-1 and TRBJ2-2; D perhaps matches TRBD1 (6 bases). V dropped 0 bases and J dropped 5 bases, with 11 bases sitting between them. Germline V gives CDR1 SGHRS, CDR2 YFSETQ. This CDR3 region has 15 residues. CDR3 DNA: TGCGCCAGCAGCTTGGCAGGGGCCGAAACCGGGGAGCTGTTTTTT. Its protein product is CASSLAGAETGELFF.